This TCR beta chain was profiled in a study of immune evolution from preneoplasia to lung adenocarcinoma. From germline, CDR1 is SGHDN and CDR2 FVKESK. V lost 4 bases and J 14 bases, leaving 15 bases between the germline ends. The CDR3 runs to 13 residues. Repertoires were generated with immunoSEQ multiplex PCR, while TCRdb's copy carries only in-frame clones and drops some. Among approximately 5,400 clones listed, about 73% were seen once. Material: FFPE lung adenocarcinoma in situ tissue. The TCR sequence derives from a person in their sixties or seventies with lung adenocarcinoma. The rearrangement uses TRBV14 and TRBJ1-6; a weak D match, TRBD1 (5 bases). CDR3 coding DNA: TGTGCCAGCAGCCGGGGCCAGGGTGTAGCCCTCCACTTT. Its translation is CASSRGQGVALHF.